This TCR beta chain was recovered during a study of blood T cells in healthy people across ages. The CDR3 has 13 amino acids. V lost 3 bases and J lost 10, with 19 bases in between. The germline V gene has CDR1 SQVTM and CDR2 ANQGSEA. A J-beta primer mix and a sample-barcoded 5' primer were used in a second PCR of about 7 to 12 cycles. TCRdb used MiXCR to reprocess the 5' RACE reads, holding one entry per CDR3 protein. The sample includes hundreds of thousands of distinct CDR3 sequences, 56% of them seen just once. Study results and limitations: Naive T cell percentage by flow cytometry tracked strongly with beta diversity. Estimates based on one million T cells were treated as lower bounds.

The study drew donors from healthy Caucasian individuals in Russia aged about 6 to 90. The count of this clonotype is one. Its antigen is unknown. Sequenced sample: blood. This clonotype was obtained from a man in his forties in good health. This chain joins TRBV29-1 and TRBJ2-7, with D perhaps TRBD2 (5 bases). The CDR3 nucleotides read TGCAGCGTTGAGCCTACTAGTTTAAAGGCCCAGTACTTC. Encoded protein: CSVEPTSLKAQYF.